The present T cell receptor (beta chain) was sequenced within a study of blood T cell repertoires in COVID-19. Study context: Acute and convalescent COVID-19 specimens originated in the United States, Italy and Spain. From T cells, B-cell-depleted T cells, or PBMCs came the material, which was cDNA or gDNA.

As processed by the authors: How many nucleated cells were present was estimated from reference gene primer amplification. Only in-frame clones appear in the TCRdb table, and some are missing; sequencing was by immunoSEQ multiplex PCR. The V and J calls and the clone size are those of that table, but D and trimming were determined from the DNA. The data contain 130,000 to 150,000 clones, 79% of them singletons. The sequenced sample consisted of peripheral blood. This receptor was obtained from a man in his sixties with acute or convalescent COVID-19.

CDR3 bases: TGTGCCAGCAGAGACAGGGCCCCTAACTATGGCTACACCTTC. It codes for CASRDRAPNYGYTF. The chain uses TRBV28 and TRBJ1-2; 7 nucleotides align to TRBD1. The CDR3 contains 14 residues. J was trimmed by 0 bases and V by 6 bases; bases with no gene match: 4. The germline V gene has CDR1 MDHEN and CDR2 SYDVKM.